The T cell receptor (beta chain) under discussion was sequenced for a study of blood T cell repertoires in COVID-19. Study summary: Both acute and convalescent COVID-19 samples were obtained from the United States, Italy and Spain.

Method: immunoSEQ multiplex PCR; TCRdb's copy keeps in-frame clones and lacks some. The sample yields 150,000 to 190,000 clones, around 83% seen once. Patients from Seattle were sampled longitudinally, starting during active infection. Germline values: CDR1 SGHTA, CDR2 FQGNSA. This CDR3 is built from 14 residues. Trimming stripped 2 bases from V and 1 base from J, with 7 bases between. This TCR was sampled from an older woman with COVID-19, enrolled during active disease. The sample was peripheral blood. The rearrangement joins TRBV7-2 to TRBJ2-3; no reliable D call. CDR3 sequence reads: CASSLTHRTDTQYF. The CDR3 coding sequence is TGTGCCAGCAGCTTAACACACCGCACAGATACGCAGTATTTT. The full variable domain, completed using reference TRBV7-2 and TRBJ2-3, is GAGVSQSPSNKVTEKGKDVELRCDPISGHTALYWYRQSLGQGLEFLIYFQGNSAPDKSGLPSDRFSAERTGGSVSTLTIQRTQQEDSAVYLCASSLTHRTDTQYFGPGTRLTVL.